This entry lists 25 T cell receptor beta chains sequenced from one sample in a study of shared clonotypes between healthy human individuals. The method was immunoSEQ multiplex PCR; TCRdb's version includes in-frame clones alone and lacks a portion of them. This sample has roughly 2.1 million clones, with around 93% found just once. Naive-designated CD8 cells lacked CD45RO, were positively enriched for CCR7, and omitted terminally differentiated effector memory CD45RA+ cells. Sequenced material: naive CD8+ T cells from PBMCs. Receptors were obtained from a man aged 18 to 35 in good health. Some clones in this sample may be carry-over from other donors' samples.

V gene TRBV10-1 combines with J gene TRBJ2-1; D not certain. The length of the CDR3 is 16 residues. Germline V gene data show CDR1 as WNHNN and CDR2 as SYGVQD (reference sequence). Trimming stripped 2 bases from V and 6 bases from J, with 17 bases between. CDR3 region: CASSERVDSYGNEQFF. The DNA for the CDR3 is TGCGCCAGCAGTGAGAGGGTCGATTCCTACGGCAATGAGCAGTTCTTC.

The J gene is TRBJ2-7, the V gene TRBV10-1, with 7 bases matching TRBD2. The CDR3 is 15 amino acids. Germline V lookup: CDR1 WNHNN, CDR2 SYGVQD (reference sequence). With V trimmed by 6 bases and J by 2 bases, 10 bases remained unmatched. The CDR3 DNA reads as TGCGCCAGCAGGGTGCGACTAGCCGTTCCCTACGAGCAGTACTTC. This gives the protein CASRVRLAVPYEQYF.

The rearrangement joins TRBV4-1 to TRBJ2-5; D call uncertain. The length of the CDR3 is 15 residues. The V gene lost 4 bases and the J gene lost 4 bases, with 16 bases spanning the gap. Germline V lookup: CDR1 MGHRA, CDR2 YSYEKL. The CDR3 reads CASSRIPDTSETQYF. CDR3 in DNA: TGCGCCAGCAGCCGAATCCCCGACACCTCAGAGACCCAGTACTTC.

The chain links TRBV27 to TRBJ2-7; D is perhaps TRBD2 (6 bases). Between the trimmed V and J ends, which lost 0 bases and 2 bases, there was a span of 11 bases. This CDR3 contains 15 residues. From germline, CDR1 is MNHEY and CDR2 SMNVEV (reference sequence). CDR3 protein: CASSLSAGPAYEQYF. The CDR3, as DNA: TGTGCCAGCAGTTTATCGGCGGGACCGGCCTACGAGCAGTACTTC.

The chain couples TRBV5-1 to TRBJ2-1; TRBD2 might be the D (6 bases). V lost 1 base to trimming and J lost 8 bases, with 13 bases between them. The CDR3 has 14 amino acids. CDR1 is SGHRS and CDR2 is YFSETQ in the germline V gene. CDR3 sequence (DNA): TGCGCCAGCAGCTTGTTCGGGAGAGGGGATGAGCAGTTCTTC. It codes for CASSLFGRGDEQFF.

The genes are TRBV10-2 and TRBJ2-5, with 9 nucleotides matching TRBD1. With 4 bases clipped from V and 5 bases from J, the junction kept 11 bases outside the gene matches. The CDR3 has 16 amino acids. Germline V CDR1 and CDR2: WSHSY, SAAADI. This CDR3 is CASSGSGTGRGETQYF. As DNA, the CDR3 is TGCGCCAGCAGTGGGTCGGGGACAGGGAGAGGGGAGACCCAGTACTTC.

This clone showed up just once. This rearrangement joins TRBV27 to TRBJ2-7; 7 nucleotides align to TRBD2. CDR1 is MNHEY and CDR2 is SMNVEV in the germline V gene (reference sequence). The CDR3 covers 15 residues. The V segment lost 1 base and the J segment 3 bases; nucleotides outside the gene matches: 6. This chain's CDR3 is CASSLWQGLHYEQYF. The CDR3 DNA reads TGTGCCAGCAGTTTATGGCAGGGACTACACTACGAGCAGTACTTC.

The CDR3 DNA reads TGTGCCAGCAGCCCCAACAGGGCTCGGGAGCAGTTCTTC. Residues: CASSPNRAREQFF. The chain uses TRBV6-5 and TRBJ2-1, with a possible D match to TRBD1 (6 bases). Germline CDR1 is MNHEY and CDR2 is SVGAGI. The CDR3 runs 13 residues. V lost 6 bases and J 10 bases, leaving 16 bases between the germline ends.

The chain uses TRBV7-9 and TRBJ2-2; 7 bases map to TRBD2. The length of the CDR3 is 17 residues. In germline, CDR1 is SEHNR, CDR2 FQNEAQ (reference sequence). The junction had 10 bases not matched to a gene; V was cut back by 6 bases and J by 0 bases. The CDR3: CASSPEASGANTGELFF. The CDR3 nucleotides read TGTGCCAGCAGTCCCGAGGCTAGCGGAGCGAACACCGGGGAGCTGTTTTTT. Together with reference TRBV7-9 and TRBJ2-2, the CDR3 gives the full variable domain: DTGVSQNPRHKITKRGQNVTFRCDPISEHNRLYWYRQTLGQGPEFLTYFQNEAQLEKSRLLSDRFSAERPKGSFSTLEIQRTEQGDSAMYLCASSPEASGANTGELFFGEGSRLTVL.

This CDR3 is CASSQDRDVWGAPNYGYTF. The CDR3 DNA sequence: TGTGCCAGCAGCCAAGACAGGGATGTTTGGGGAGCGCCTAACTATGGCTACACCTTC. V and J are TRBV14 and TRBJ1-2; weak D call: TRBD1 (5 bases). Germline V gene sequence: CDR1 SGHDN, CDR2 FVKESK. V shed 0 bases and J shed 0 bases, with 20 bases lying between them. This CDR3 has 19 amino acids.

The chain's CDR3 is CASSQDRGQGLYEQYF. As DNA, the CDR3 is TGCGCCAGCAGCCAAGATAGAGGACAGGGCCTCTACGAGCAGTACTTC. The gene calls are TRBV4-1 and TRBJ2-7; 8 nucleotides align to TRBD1. Germline values: CDR1 MGHRA, CDR2 YSYEKL. V dropped 0 bases and J dropped 3; count of bases not matched to a gene: 7. The CDR3 runs to 16 residues.

In this sample, this clone turned up a few times. This rearrangement joins TRBV7-9 to TRBJ1-1; D perhaps matches TRBD1 (6 bases). The germline CDR1 and CDR2 sequences are SEHNR and FQNEAQ (reference sequence). V was pared by 4 bases and J by 7 bases, with 13 bases between. CDR3 length equals 13 residues. CDR3 DNA: TGTGCCAGCAGCTCCCCTGGACAGAGTGAAGCTTTCTTT. It encodes CASSSPGQSEAFF.

The J gene is TRBJ2-3, the V gene TRBV27; 11 positions agree with TRBD2. After removal of 8 bases from V and 4 bases from J, the junction contained 14 bases not matched to a gene. The CDR3 runs 17 residues. Germline V gene data show CDR1 as MNHEY and CDR2 as SMNVEV (reference sequence). Here the CDR3 reads CASYGGVAGGRADTQYF. The CDR3 DNA is TGTGCCAGCTACGGAGGCGTAGCGGGAGGGAGGGCAGATACGCAGTATTTT.

This chain uses TRBV28 with TRBJ2-5; perhaps TRBD2 as D (6 bases). CDR1 and CDR2 from the germline V gene are MDHEN and SYDVKM. The CDR3 has 13 amino acids. Deletions cut 6 bases from V and 7 bases from J, with 15 bases between. CDR3 bases: TGTGCCAGCAGACCGGTGGGACTCCCGACCCAGTACTTC. This encodes CASRPVGLPTQYF.

This chain joins TRBV29-1 and TRBJ2-1; the match to TRBD2 covers 8 bases. V shed 4 bases, J shed 8 bases, and the junction held 10 bases outside the gene matches. Germline values: CDR1 SQVTM, CDR2 ANQGSEA. The length of the CDR3 is 14 residues. CDR3 sequence: CSVVGSAGGHEQFF. The CDR3 nucleotides read TGCAGCGTTGTAGGGTCTGCGGGAGGCCATGAGCAGTTCTTC.

The V gene is TRBV2, the J gene TRBJ1-5; D remains ambiguous. The CDR3 spans 13 residues. From germline, CDR1 is SNHLY and CDR2 FYNNEI. V lost 0 bases to trimming and J lost 6 bases, with 6 bases between them. The CDR3 region has the DNA TGTGCCAGCAGTGAAGCGCTTTTTCAGCCCCAGCATTTT. Encoded protein: CASSEALFQPQHF.

In DNA form, the CDR3 reads TGTGCCAGCAGCCCCCCCCTGAGCACCCTTGACACGACCCATGGCTACACCTTC. Encoded protein: CASSPPLSTLDTTHGYTF. The chain links TRBV7-9 to TRBJ1-2; no definite D call. Germline CDR1 is SEHNR and CDR2 is FQNEAQ (reference sequence). Deletions cut 5 bases from V and 6 bases from J, with 28 bases between. The length of the CDR3 is 18 residues.

The gene calls are TRBV9 and TRBJ2-7, with D unresolved. Germline CDR1 SGDLS, CDR2 YYNGEE. CDR3 size: 14 residues. Trimming took 3 bases from V and 2 from J, leaving 12 bases between them. CDR3 nucleotides: TGTGCCAGCAGCGGTTTAGGCCTCCCCTACGAGCAGTACTTC. Translating it yields CASSGLGLPYEQYF. Complete variable domain (other parts from reference TRBV9 and TRBJ2-7): DSGVTQTPKHLITATGQRVTLRCSPRSGDLSVYWYQQSLDQGLQFLIQYYNGEERAKGNILERFSAQQFPDLHSELNLSSLELGDSALYFCASSGLGLPYEQYFGPGTRLTVT.

V is TRBV27 and J is TRBJ2-2; 16 positions match TRBD2. Per germline, CDR1 MNHEY and CDR2 SMNVEV (reference sequence). V shed 5 bases, J shed 3 bases, and the junction held 9 bases outside the gene matches. This CDR3 has 19 residues. The CDR3 loop is CASSPPGLAGGPDTGELFF. The CDR3 nucleotides read TGTGCCAGCAGTCCCCCGGGACTAGCGGGAGGGCCTGACACCGGGGAGCTGTTTTTT.

The chain couples TRBV27 to TRBJ2-3; weak D call: TRBD2 (6 bases). The V gene's germline CDR1 is MNHEY and CDR2 SMNVEV (reference sequence). Between the trimmed V and J ends, which lost 4 bases and 2 bases, there was a span of 10 bases. This CDR3 spans 14 amino acids. CDR3 sequence reads: CASSSAGYTDTQYF. In DNA form, the CDR3 reads TGTGCCAGCAGTTCGGCGGGATACACAGATACGCAGTATTTT.

V is TRBV7-2 and J is TRBJ2-1; 7 bases agree with TRBD2. The CDR3 extends over 18 amino acids. Germline lookup yields CDR1 SGHTA and CDR2 FQGNSA. Unmatched junction bases numbered 13, after V lost 2 bases and J lost 3 bases. The CDR3 bases are TGTGCCAGCAGCTTAATTCCCATAGCGGGCATTAACTACAATGAGCAGTTCTTC. Its protein is CASSLIPIAGINYNEQFF.

In this sample, this clone turned up a few times. Additional DNA sequences in this sample encode the identical CDR3. CDR3 residues: CASSIGGMNTEAFF. The CDR3 nucleotides are TGTGCCAGTAGTATTGGGGGAATGAACACTGAAGCTTTCTTT. The chain recombines TRBV19 with TRBJ1-1; the D gene is possibly TRBD1 (5 bases). CDR1 is LNHDA and CDR2 is SQIVND in the germline V gene (reference sequence). The CDR3 runs to 14 residues. Trimming left V 3 bases short and J 0 bases short, with 8 bases between.

The chain recombines TRBV28 with TRBJ2-1; possibly TRBD1 or TRBD2 for D (6 bases each). The germline V gene encodes CDR1 MDHEN and CDR2 SYDVKM. The CDR3 totals 17 residues. V shed 6 bases and J shed 9 bases, with 27 bases lying between them. The chain's CDR3 is CASSSTLGGSPGGEQFF. The CDR3 DNA is TGTGCCAGCAGCTCAACTCTAGGGGGGAGTCCCGGGGGTGAGCAGTTCTTC.

The V and J genes are TRBV18 and TRBJ2-5, with 8 bases matching TRBD2. With 3 bases clipped from V and 3 bases from J, the junction kept 3 bases outside the gene matches. This CDR3 is built from 14 residues. Per the germline V gene, CDR1 is KGHSH and CDR2 is LQKENI. For the CDR3, the DNA is TGTGCCAGCTCACCCAAAGCGGGAGAAGAGACCCAGTACTTC. It codes for CASSPKAGEETQYF.

The CDR3 reads CASSLEAARTEAFF. As DNA, the CDR3 is TGCGCCAGCAGCTTGGAGGCCGCGAGGACTGAAGCTTTCTTT. This chain links TRBV5-1 with TRBJ1-1; D gene uncertain. The CDR3 sequence is 14 residues long. Trimming left V 0 bases short and J 5 bases short, with 11 bases between. Germline CDR1 is SGHRS and CDR2 is YFSETQ.